A single sample gave rise to the 2 T cell receptor beta chains below, sequenced in a study of PD-L1 blockade in urothelial cancer. This table comes from immunoSEQ multiplex PCR, and its TCRdb copy is limited to in-frame clones, with some not included. This table holds approximately 50,000 clones, around nine tenths found once. The time point was: peripheral blood 6 weeks after treatment start. The sequencing used PBMCs, collected around atezolizumab (anti-PD-L1) treatment. These TCRs come from a man aged 55-75 years with urothelial cancer.

The DNA of the CDR3 is TGCGCCAGCAGCTTTACGGGACAGCTCTACGAGCAGTACTTC. Its protein is CASSFTGQLYEQYF. The gene calls are TRBV5-1 and TRBJ2-7; 7 bases align to TRBD1. CDR1 and CDR2 (germline): SGHRS, YFSETQ. The length of the CDR3 is 14 residues. The V and J ends lost 2 bases and 3 bases, in that order; junction bases with no gene match: 5.

The chain recombines TRBV19 with TRBJ2-1, with TRBD1 matching 9 bases. The length of the CDR3 is 15 residues. Per the germline V gene, CDR1 is LNHDA and CDR2 is SQIVND (reference sequence). J lost 3 bases, V lost 4 bases, and 4 bases had no gene match. The CDR3 nucleotides are TGTGCCAGTAGTAAAGGGACAGGGATCTACAATGAGCAGTTCTTC. The encoded protein is CASSKGTGIYNEQFF.